The following is a T cell receptor (beta chain) sequence with its context. Libraries were prepared by immunoSEQ multiplex PCR; TCRdb keeps only in-frame clonotypes and omits some of them. The table includes approximately 130,000 clones, 90% to 98% detected once. This sample is part of a study of T cell changes during pregnancy in multiple sclerosis. Trimming removed 7 bases from V and 7 bases from J, with 11 bases in between. CDR1 is SQVTM, CDR2 ANQGSEA, per germline. The CDR3 contains 11 residues. The sequence came from a female donor with multiple sclerosis, enrolled in a pregnancy study. This rearrangement joins TRBV29-1 to TRBJ2-1; D not resolved. The material was peripheral blood, obtained after pregnancy. CDR3 amino acids: CSGGFSNEQFF. CDR3 bases: TGCAGCGGCGGATTTTCGAATGAGCAGTTCTTC.